A selection of T cell receptor beta chains follows, all from one sample in a study of blood T cell repertoires in COVID-19. Using immunoSEQ multiplex PCR, the repertoire was profiled, and TCRdb retains in-frame clones only, with some absent. The repertoire holds around 50,000 clones, roughly 93% seen once, with over 0.95% in the top ten. Input material: peripheral blood. The receptors shown here come from a man aged 60-69 years with COVID-19, enrolled during active disease. Both conserved end residues are part of each CDR3. Each record gives: V gene, clone size, J gene, D gene, CDR3 DNA, CDR3 protein. A D gene is named only where the DNA matches it firmly. Rows may omit the clone size; those that give it use once, few, many or a size class.

TRBV12-5	NA	TRBJ2-1	TRBD2	TGTGCTAGTGGTCCGGGACTACTTACCAATGATGAGCAGTTCTTC	CASGPGLLTNDEQFF
TRBV7-9	NA	TRBJ2-7	NA	TGTGCCAGCAGCTACGCTACAGGGCTTGGGCAGTACTTC	CASSYATGLGQYF
TRBV30	NA	TRBJ1-5	NA	TGTGCCTGGAGCCTAACAGGGAATCAGCCCCAGCATTTT	CAWSLTGNQPQHF
TRBV27	NA	TRBJ2-6	TRBD1	TGTGCCAGCAGTTCGCAGGGGGCTGGGGCCAACGTCCTGACTTTC	CASSSQGAGANVLTF
TRBV5-4	once	TRBJ1-2	NA	TGTGCCAGCAGCGGTCGGGGGGGGAGCGATGGCTACACCTTC	CASSGRGGSDGYTF
TRBV5-1	NA	TRBJ2-7	NA	TGCGCCAGCAGCTCCTTGGGGACTGCCGGAGAGCAGTACTTC	CASSSLGTAGEQYF
TRBV3-1/TRBV3-2	NA	TRBJ1-5	NA	TGTGCCAGCAGCGCCGCGGACAGTAGCAATCAGCCCCAGCATTTT	CASSAADSSNQPQHF
TRBV4-1	NA	TRBJ1-2	TRBD1	TGCGCCAGCAGCCAAGAGGGAGCCGTGCCAGGGGGCGCTTTTGGCTACACCTTC	CASSQEGAVPGGAFGYTF
TRBV5-4	NA	TRBJ2-2	TRBD1	TGTGCCAGCAGCTCCGGGACAGGGGACTTACCCGGGGAGCTGTTTTTT	CASSSGTGDLPGELFF
TRBV4-3	NA	TRBJ1-5	NA	TGCGCCAGCAGCCAAGATGGACAGATCAATCAGCCCCAGCATTTT	CASSQDGQINQPQHF
TRBV28	NA	TRBJ1-5	NA	TGTGCCAGCAGTCCAGCGACAGCGTATAGCAATCAGCCCCAGCATTTT	CASSPATAYSNQPQHF
TRBV11-2	once	TRBJ2-7	NA	TGTGCCAGCAGCCCGAGCTTAGGCGGAACATACGAGCAGTACTTC	CASSPSLGGTYEQYF
TRBV5-8	NA	TRBJ2-5	TRBD1	TGTGCCAGCAGCTTGGCCAGGGGGCGCGACCAAGAGACCCAGTACTTC	CASSLARGRDQETQYF
TRBV20-1	NA	TRBJ2-3	NA	TGCAGTGCTAGTAATTTCGCGGAGATCACAGATACGCAGTATTTT	CSASNFAEITDTQYF
TRBV5-6	NA	TRBJ1-6	TRBD1	TGTGCCAGCAGCTCTCTGCCGGGACAGGGAAATTCACCCCTCCACTTT	CASSSLPGQGNSPLHF
TRBV11-2	NA	TRBJ1-1	NA	TGTGCCAGCAGCTTAGTAGGGGCGGAGAACACTGAAGCTTTCTTT	CASSLVGAENTEAFF
TRBV6-5	NA	TRBJ2-2	NA	TGTGCCAGACGAGGGCGGTCGAACACCGGGGAGCTGTTTTTT	CARRGRSNTGELFF
TRBV10-2	NA	TRBJ2-1	TRBD2	TGCGCCAGCAGGGTTCGACTAGCGGGCTCCTACAATGAGCAGTTCTTC	CASRVRLAGSYNEQFF
TRBV3-1/TRBV3-2	NA	TRBJ1-2	TRBD1	TGTGCCAGCAGCCCTCCGGGACAGGGTTACTATGGCTACACCTTC	CASSPPGQGYYGYTF
TRBV7-8	NA	TRBJ1-2	TRBD1	TGTGCCAGCAGCGGGACGGGACAGGGGGGCTATGGCTACACCTTC	CASSGTGQGGYGYTF
TRBV5-1	once	TRBJ2-1	NA	TGCGCCAGCAGCTTGGGTTCCGGTAACAATGAGCAGTTCTTC	CASSLGSGNNEQFF
TRBV18	few	TRBJ2-2	TRBD1	TGTGCCAGCTCACTCGGACAGGGACAACGCACCGGGGAGCTGTTTTTT	CASSLGQGQRTGELFF
TRBV30	NA	TRBJ2-2	TRBD1	TGTGCCTGGACTAGGGACAGGGGGACCGGGGAGCTGTTTTTT	CAWTRDRGTGELFF
TRBV30	NA	TRBJ1-2	NA	TGTGCCTCCTATGGACAGTACTATGGCTACACCTTC	CASYGQYYGYTF
TRBV5-4	NA	TRBJ1-3	TRBD1	TGTGCCAGCAGTACGGGACAGGCTAGCTCTGGAAACACCATATATTTT	CASSTGQASSGNTIYF
TRBV3-1/TRBV3-2	NA	TRBJ1-4	NA	TGTGCCAGCAGCCAAGATCGGGGGAGGAGTAATGAAAAACTGTTTTTT	CASSQDRGRSNEKLFF
TRBV5-4	NA	TRBJ1-4	TRBD1	TGTGCCAGCAGCCGACAGGGGTCGCCGGGGGAAAAACTGTTTTTT	CASSRQGSPGEKLFF
TRBV18	NA	TRBJ1-1	NA	TGTGCCAGCGCGACTGGAATGAACACTGAAGCTTTCTTT	CASATGMNTEAFF
TRBV5-4	NA	TRBJ1-1	TRBD1	TGTGCCAGCAGCCCAGGGGGCGTAAGGGCTGAAGCTTTCTTT	CASSPGGVRAEAFF
TRBV24-1	NA	TRBJ2-2	NA	TGTGCCACCAGTGACCCGGGACAGAACACCGGGGAGCTGTTTTTT	CATSDPGQNTGELFF
TRBV9	NA	TRBJ2-1	TRBD2	TGTGCCAGCAGCGTAGTTGCTAGCGGGGGGGACAATGAGCAGTTCTTC	CASSVVASGGDNEQFF
TRBV9	NA	TRBJ1-3	NA	TGTGCCAGCAGCGTAAGAGCCGCTGGGGGGGTTGGAAACACCATATATTTT	CASSVRAAGGVGNTIYF
TRBV19	NA	TRBJ1-5	NA	TGTGCCAGTAGTATTCGGGGGTCTCAGCCCCAGCATTTT	CASSIRGSQPQHF
TRBV5-6	NA	TRBJ1-2	NA	TGTGCCAGCAGCTTGGCCTATGCATATGGCTACACCTTC	CASSLAYAYGYTF
TRBV19	NA	TRBJ2-1	TRBD2	TGTGCCAGTAGTAGGGGACTAGGAGTTTACAATGAGCAGTTCTTC	CASSRGLGVYNEQFF
TRBV11-2	NA	TRBJ1-6	NA	TGTGCCAGCAGCTTAAATGGGGGGGAGGGGTCACCCCTCCACTTT	CASSLNGGEGSPLHF
TRBV28	NA	TRBJ1-2	TRBD1	TGTGCCAGCAGTTTGACAGGGGTTAACTATGGCTACACCTTC	CASSLTGVNYGYTF
TRBV10-1	NA	TRBJ2-2	NA	TGCGCCAGCAGTGAGGGAGAGCCCGGGGAGCTGTTTTTT	CASSEGEPGELFF
TRBV2	NA	TRBJ2-2	TRBD1	TGTGCCAGCAGGGGGGACAGGGGTTTCGCCGGGGAGCTGTTTTTT	CASRGDRGFAGELFF
TRBV24-1	NA	TRBJ2-1	TRBD1	TGTGCCACCAGTGATTCCTCGGGACAGGGGGCATCCTACAATGAGCAGTTCTTC	CATSDSSGQGASYNEQFF
TRBV27	NA	TRBJ2-2	NA	TGTGCCAGCAGTATAAACACCGGGGAGCTGTTTTTT	CASSINTGELFF
TRBV18	NA	TRBJ1-1	TRBD1	TGTGCCAGCTCACCGGGGGAACAGGGGGTGACTGAAGCTTTCTTT	CASSPGEQGVTEAFF
TRBV2	NA	TRBJ2-1	NA	TGTGCCAGCAGCGCGACCAGGGTCCGCTACAATGAGCAGTTCTTC	CASSATRVRYNEQFF
TRBV3-1/TRBV3-2	NA	TRBJ1-1	TRBD1	TGTGCCAGCAGCCGCGGGACAGGGGTCCCAAACACTGAAGCTTTCTTT	CASSRGTGVPNTEAFF
TRBV29-1	NA	TRBJ2-7	TRBD2	TGCAGCGTCATAGCGGGGGATTCCTACGAGCAGTACTTC	CSVIAGDSYEQYF
TRBV20-1	NA	TRBJ1-2	NA	TGCAGTGCTAGTCCCCAAAACTATGGCTACACCTTC	CSASPQNYGYTF
TRBV28	NA	TRBJ1-5	NA	TGTGCCAGCGAGACAGTCTATAGCGGTCAGCCCCAGCATTTT	CASETVYSGQPQHF
TRBV7-9	NA	TRBJ1-1	NA	TGTGCCAGCAGCTTCGGTAGCAACACTGAAGCTTTCTTT	CASSFGSNTEAFF